The 29 T cell receptor beta chains in this list originate from one sample, sequenced in a study of blood T cell repertoires in COVID-19. Assay used: immunoSEQ multiplex PCR; TCRdb lists only in-frame clones, some missing. The sample lists tens of thousands of clones, about 76% occurring once. Material: peripheral blood. Receptors originate from a man in his 70s with active or convalescent COVID-19.

Points on this clone: No DNA is shown, since the ends of the CDR3 on it are uncertain; the CDR3 is the one TCRdb lists. J is TRBJ2-5 and V is TRBV6-1; the D call TRBD1 from the table was never checked on the DNA. The CDR3 is 18 amino acids in total, end residues counted. CDR1 is MNHNS, CDR2 SASEGT, per germline. The CDR3 sequence is CASSEEGTTKVGGGTLYF.

The rearrangement joins TRBV27 to TRBJ2-5; weak D call: TRBD2 (7 bases). Germline loops: CDR1 MNHEY, CDR2 SMNVEV (reference sequence). V gave up 2 bases and J gave up 4 bases, with 17 bases separating them. The CDR3 loop spans 16 amino acids. CDR3 loop: CASSLSGGAVLETQYF. CDR3 sequence (DNA): TGTGCCAGCAGTTTAAGTGGGGGGGCCGTCTTAGAGACCCAGTACTTC.

This clone came up once. V usage is TRBV7-2 and J usage is TRBJ2-5; the match to TRBD2 covers 13 bases. Trimming cost V 6 bases and J 1 base; bases outside gene matches: 5. Germline V CDR1 and CDR2: SGHTA, FQGNSA. This CDR3 has 16 amino acids. The CDR3 loop is CASRRGTSGIQETQYF. As DNA, the CDR3 is TGTGCCAGCAGAAGGGGGACTAGCGGGATCCAAGAGACCCAGTACTTC.

This clone has only a few counts. This chain uses TRBV13 with TRBJ2-7; TRBD2 is a possible D gene (6 bases). The V gene lost 6 bases and the J gene lost 0 bases, with 12 bases spanning the gap. This CDR3 has 14 residues. Germline V lookup: CDR1 PRHDT, CDR2 FYEKMQ (reference sequence). This CDR3 is CASRRAGASYEQYF. The CDR3 DNA reads TGTGCCAGCAGAAGAGCGGGCGCCTCCTACGAGCAGTACTTC.

This chain connects TRBV28 to TRBJ1-2, with TRBD1 identical over 9 bases. The germline V gene has CDR1 MDHEN and CDR2 SYDVKM. V lost 5 bases, J lost 6 bases, and 10 bases stayed unmatched. This CDR3 contains 15 residues. The CDR3 region is CASSAHRGRRDGYTF. Written as DNA, the CDR3 is TGTGCCAGCAGTGCCCACAGGGGGCGCAGGGATGGCTACACCTTC.

The gene calls are TRBV5-1 and TRBJ2-7; 7 bases are a match to TRBD1. Germline trimming cut 5 bases from V and 6 bases from J; bases unmatched to any gene: 11. The germline V gene has CDR1 SGHRS and CDR2 YFSETQ. CDR3 length equals 14 residues. The CDR3 sequence is CASRQGFWTSEQYF. DNA for the CDR3: TGCGCCAGCAGACAGGGGTTCTGGACATCCGAGCAGTACTTC.

The CDR3 bases are TGTGCCAGCAGAGGGACAGGGTTATACTATGGCTACACCTTC. Translated, it gives CASRGTGLYYGYTF. The V gene is TRBV6-5, the J gene TRBJ1-2; 9 nucleotides line up with TRBD1. Germline CDR1 is MNHEY and CDR2 is SVGAGI. CDR3 length equals 14 residues. J was trimmed by 3 bases and V by 6 bases; bases with no gene match: 5.

This sequence joins TRBV11-2 and TRBJ2-3; D is possibly TRBD1 (5 bases). This CDR3 region has 13 residues. CDR1 is SGHAT, CDR2 FQNNGV, per germline. Trimming shortened V by 5 bases and J by 4 bases, and 10 bases separated the two germline ends. As DNA, the CDR3 is TGTGCCAGCAGCGTTCAGGGCCCAGATACGCAGTATTTT. Protein: CASSVQGPDTQYF.

The V and J genes are TRBV7-2 and TRBJ2-2; D is perhaps TRBD2 (6 bases). Looked up from germline, CDR1 is SGHTA and CDR2 is FQGNSA. This CDR3 is 18 amino acids long. The V and J ends lost 5 bases and 7 bases respectively, with 26 bases between them. DNA for the CDR3: TGTGCCAGCAGCCTCAGCGGCGGGACCCACCGGGCGGGCGGGGAGCTGTTTTTT. Translating it yields CASSLSGGTHRAGGELFF.

This clone was counted a few times. Distinct nucleotide sequences in the sample also encode this CDR3. The V and J genes are TRBV7-3 and TRBJ2-3, with TRBD1 identical over 9 bases. CDR1 is SGHTA and CDR2 is FQGTGA in the germline V gene. CDR3 length: 14 residues. Unmatched junction bases numbered 4, after V lost 5 bases and J lost 4 bases. The CDR3 bases are TGTGCCAGCAGCCCGGGACAGGGTCCAGATACGCAGTATTTT. This codes for CASSPGQGPDTQYF.

The genes are TRBV9 and TRBJ1-1; 10 bases are shared with TRBD1. CDR3 length: 14 amino acids. With 2 bases clipped from V and 5 bases from J, the junction kept 3 bases outside the gene matches. Germline CDR1 and CDR2: SGDLS and YYNGEE. CDR3 sequence (DNA): TGTGCCAGCAGCGTGACAGGGGGCAGGACTGAAGCTTTCTTT. It encodes CASSVTGGRTEAFF.

This clone has a handful of counts. The genes are TRBV15 and TRBJ1-1; maybe TRBD1 (6 bases). The CDR3 runs 14 residues. Trimming pared 3 bases from V and 1 base from J, leaving 9 bases between. Germline values: CDR1 LNHNV, CDR2 YYDKDF (reference sequence). In DNA form, the CDR3 reads TGTGCCACCAGCAGGTGGGGGCGGAACACTGAAGCTTTCTTT. Translation: CATSRWGRNTEAFF.

The J gene is TRBJ1-1, the V gene TRBV11-2; D gene unclear. The V end was cut by 0 bases, the J end by 8 bases, with 10 bases between. There are 13 residues in the CDR3. Germline V CDR1 and CDR2: SGHAT, FQNNGV. Here the CDR3 reads CASSLDSGLEAFF. The CDR3 DNA is TGTGCCAGCAGCTTAGATTCGGGGTTGGAAGCTTTCTTT.

For the CDR3, the DNA is TGTGCCAGCAGCCATGTCGACGGAATAAGGGGTGAGCAGTTCTTC. Translating it yields CASSHVDGIRGEQFF. This chain joins TRBV5-5 and TRBJ2-1, with D tentatively TRBD1 (5 bases). The CDR3 totals 15 residues. V lost 4 bases and J 9 bases, leaving 20 bases between the germline ends. Germline values: CDR1 SGHKS, CDR2 YYEKEE (reference sequence).

The count of this clone is one. The chain joins TRBV28 to TRBJ1-2; tentative D call: TRBD1 (6 bases). CDR1 and CDR2 (germline): MDHEN, SYDVKM. V lost 4 bases and J lost 4, with 22 bases in between. CDR3 length: 17 amino acids. The CDR3 DNA reads TGTGCCAGCAGTTCCCCGGGACAAGGGGCCCCCGGCTATGGCTACACCTTC. This gives the protein CASSSPGQGAPGYGYTF.

V gene TRBV5-4 combines with J gene TRBJ2-7; TRBD2 matches at 11 bases. Germline CDR1 reads SGHNT; CDR2 reads YYREEE (reference sequence). V dropped 4 bases and J dropped 2; count of bases not matched to a gene: 5. This CDR3 spans 15 amino acids. The CDR3 region is CASSPGLAEAYEQYF. In nucleotides, the CDR3 is TGTGCCAGCAGCCCGGGACTAGCGGAAGCCTACGAGCAGTACTTC.

The chain has TRBV30 and TRBJ1-4, with 8 bases aligning to TRBD1. With V trimmed by 1 base and J by 8 bases, 12 bases remained unmatched. In germline, CDR1 is GTSNPN, CDR2 SVGIG (reference sequence). The CDR3 contains 16 residues. The CDR3 reads CAWSGDRGYGREKLFF. In DNA form, the CDR3 reads TGTGCCTGGAGTGGTGACAGGGGCTACGGACGGGAAAAACTGTTTTTT.

The chain carries TRBV5-5 and TRBJ2-1, with D possibly matching TRBD2 (6 bases). V gave up 2 bases and J gave up 8 bases, with 17 bases separating them. This CDR3 is built from 15 residues. CDR1 and CDR2 (germline): SGHKS, YYEKEE (reference sequence). CDR3 sequence reads: CASSFSGTLGDEQFF. DNA for the CDR3: TGTGCCAGCAGCTTTTCCGGGACTCTAGGCGATGAGCAGTTCTTC.

This clone was seen just once. The CDR3 loop is CASRPGQGRTGKLFF. CDR3 nucleotides: TGTGCCAGCAGACCCGGACAGGGTAGGACGGGAAAACTGTTTTTT. This chain uses TRBV6-5 with TRBJ1-4; TRBD1 aligns across 8 bases. The CDR3 covers 15 residues. Germline values: CDR1 MNHEY, CDR2 SVGAGI. The junction had 13 bases not matched to a gene; V was cut back by 6 bases and J by 10 bases.

This chain links TRBV9 with TRBJ1-2, with 9 bases fitting TRBD1. The trim removed 3 bases at V and 8 bases at J, leaving 5 bases unmatched. From germline, CDR1 is SGDLS and CDR2 YYNGEE. CDR3 size: 13 residues. In nucleotides, the CDR3 is TGTGCCAGCAGCGAGGGACAGGGCTACGGCTACACCTTC. This sequence encodes CASSEGQGYGYTF.

The chain carries TRBV7-2 and TRBJ2-2; 9 nucleotides align to TRBD1. CDR1 is SGHTA and CDR2 is FQGNSA in the germline V gene. The CDR3 spans 15 residues. With 5 bases clipped from V and 3 bases from J, the junction kept 4 bases outside the gene matches. The DNA of the CDR3 is TGTGCCAGCAGCCGCCGGGACAGGGACACCGGGGAGCTGTTTTTT. Translating gives CASSRRDRDTGELFF.

Many counts were recorded for this clone. The chain uses TRBV10-3 and TRBJ1-2, with a possible D match to TRBD1 (6 bases). This CDR3 has 14 residues. V was cut by 8 bases and J by 8 bases, with 21 bases left in between. The V gene's germline CDR1 is ENHRY and CDR2 SYGVKD. The CDR3 region has the DNA TGTGCCATCTCCCCCACAGGGTCAACTAGGGGCTACACCTTC. Amino acids: CAISPTGSTRGYTF.

V and J are TRBV12-3 or TRBV12-4 and TRBJ1-2; a weak D match, TRBD1 (5 bases). This CDR3 contains 13 residues. Trimming shortened V by 5 bases and J by 4 bases, and 11 bases separated the two germline ends. The CDR3 loop is CASSPRVSYGYTF. Written as DNA, the CDR3 is TGTGCCAGCAGTCCCAGGGTAAGCTATGGCTACACCTTC.

This clone was seen just once. The gene calls are TRBV29-1 and TRBJ1-2, with 10 bases lining up with TRBD1. V gave up 5 bases and J gave up 4 bases; unmatched junction bases: 7. CDR3 length: 14 residues. Germline V lookup: CDR1 SQVTM, CDR2 ANQGSEA. This CDR3 is CSVRQGAQAYGYTF. In nucleotides, the CDR3 is TGCAGCGTTAGACAGGGGGCGCAGGCCTATGGCTACACCTTC.

This clone occurred a few times. The rearrangement links TRBV10-3 to TRBJ1-1; 10 bases match TRBD1. Germline trimming cut 10 bases from V and 6 bases from J; bases unmatched to any gene: 14. The CDR3 extends over 15 amino acids. In germline, CDR1 is ENHRY, CDR2 SYGVKD. Written as DNA, the CDR3 is TGTGCCACTGAGAAAGGAGGACAGGGGGAGCCTGAAGCTTTCTTT. This sequence encodes CATEKGGQGEPEAFF.

This clone was counted only a few times. The V gene is TRBV6-1, the J gene TRBJ2-7; weak D call: TRBD1 (6 bases). The length of the CDR3 is 15 residues. Trimming left V 2 bases short and J 1 base short, with 12 bases between. Germline V gene sequence: CDR1 MNHNS, CDR2 SASEGT. CDR3 protein: CASSERGTGSYEQYF. The CDR3 DNA reads as TGTGCCAGCAGTGAAAGGGGAACAGGGTCCTACGAGCAGTACTTC.

This clone was recorded only once. The V and J genes are TRBV5-1 and TRBJ1-1; unclear D gene. CDR3 size: 14 residues. The V and J ends lost 3 bases and 5 bases respectively, with 14 bases between them. Germline V gene sequence: CDR1 SGHRS, CDR2 YFSETQ. The CDR3 nucleotides read TGCGCCAGCAGCTCCGTCGCTGGAGGGACTGAAGCTTTCTTT. This encodes CASSSVAGGTEAFF.

The chain uses TRBV6-2 or TRBV6-3 and TRBJ2-7; D is uncertain. Trimming pared 0 bases from V and 6 bases from J, leaving 12 bases between. Germline lookup yields CDR1 MNHEY and CDR2 SVGEGT. CDR3 size: 14 residues. The CDR3 region has the DNA TGTGCCAGCAGTTACTCTCCTCTTTCGGGCGAGCAGTACTTC. Translation gives CASSYSPLSGEQYF.

V and J are TRBV7-7 and TRBJ2-1, with a weak D call TRBD1 (5 bases). The CDR3 contains 13 residues. CDR1 and CDR2 (germline): SSHAT, FNYEAQ (reference sequence). V lost 1 base and J lost 5, with 6 bases in between. This chain's CDR3 is CASSLGQNNEQFF. The CDR3 nucleotides read TGTGCCAGCAGCTTAGGACAGAACAATGAGCAGTTCTTC.